These 22 T cell receptor beta chains originate from one sample sequenced in a study of technical replicates of blood from a handful of donors. Clones were sequenced by immunoSEQ multiplex PCR, and TCRdb holds only the in-frame ones, with some missing. This sample has just over 70,000 clones; about 94% occur once, and the top ten carry about 0.35%. Sample: T cells isolated from PBMCs. The receptor source for this set is a human donor in good health.

This chain uses TRBV5-1 with TRBJ1-2; perhaps TRBD1 as D (5 bases). The CDR3 is 14 amino acids. The germline V gene encodes CDR1 SGHRS and CDR2 YFSETQ. The germline V and J ends were trimmed by 3 bases and 6 bases, with 15 bases remaining between them. Here the CDR3 reads CASSYESGSDGYTF. CDR3 nucleotide sequence: TGCGCCAGCAGCTATGAGTCAGGGTCCGATGGCTACACCTTC.

This clone showed up just once. The CDR3 loop reads CASSRTTYEQYF. CDR3 DNA sequence: TGTGCCAGCAGCAGGACAACCTACGAGCAGTACTTC. The V and J genes are TRBV11-3 and TRBJ2-7; D is perhaps TRBD1 (5 bases). V lost 5 bases and J 2 bases, leaving 7 bases between the germline ends. CDR3 length: 12 amino acids. Germline V gene data show CDR1 as SGHNT and CDR2 as YENEEA.

The J gene is TRBJ1-5, the V gene TRBV5-6; D unclear. The V and J ends lost 4 bases and 4 bases respectively, with 18 bases between them. The CDR3 runs 16 residues. CDR1 and CDR2 (germline): SGHDT, YYEEEE. CDR3 in DNA: TGTGCCAGCAGCCTCTACGGGAGTCCGGGGAATCAGCCCCAGCATTTT. Its protein product is CASSLYGSPGNQPQHF.

The chain couples TRBV9 to TRBJ2-7; 9 bases match TRBD1. Germline-derived CDR1 and CDR2 are SGDLS and YYNGEE. V was clipped by 3 bases and J by 4 bases; unmatched bases: 5. There are 14 residues in the CDR3. CDR3 amino acids: CASSGRDREYEQYF. In DNA, the CDR3 is TGTGCCAGCAGCGGCCGGGACAGGGAATACGAGCAGTACTTC.

The V gene is TRBV6-5, the J gene TRBJ1-1; 8 nucleotides match TRBD1. The CDR3 has 16 residues. V trimming: 4 bases; J trimming: 5 bases; junction bases outside the gene matches: 12. Germline CDR1 MNHEY, CDR2 SVGAGI. CDR3: CASSLDTGTGGTEAFF. CDR3 DNA sequence: TGTGCCAGCAGTTTGGACACCGGGACAGGCGGGACTGAAGCTTTCTTT.

The V and J genes are TRBV7-3 and TRBJ2-3, with D perhaps matching TRBD1 (6 bases). The V and J ends lost 5 bases and 3 bases respectively, with 12 bases between them. Germline V gene sequence: CDR1 SGHTA, CDR2 FQGTGA. The CDR3 runs 14 residues. In DNA form, the CDR3 reads TGTGCCAGCAGCACAGGGAGATTGACAGATACGCAGTATTTT. Translation: CASSTGRLTDTQYF.

This rearrangement joins TRBV5-1 to TRBJ1-1, with D perhaps matching TRBD1 (5 bases). Looked up from germline, CDR1 is SGHRS and CDR2 is YFSETQ. The CDR3 has 14 residues. V lost 4 bases and J 1 base, leaving 11 bases between the germline ends. CDR3 nucleotide sequence: TGCGCCAGCAGCAATTTAGGACAGAACACTGAAGCTTTCTTT. Its protein is CASSNLGQNTEAFF.

The J gene is TRBJ1-4, the V gene TRBV5-1; 9 bases are shared with TRBD1. Germline V gene lookup returns CDR1 SGHRS and CDR2 YFSETQ. The V and J ends lost 4 bases and 6 bases, in that order; junction bases with no gene match: 4. CDR3 length: 14 amino acids. CDR3 sequence: CASSAGQGHEKLFF. The CDR3 nucleotides read TGCGCCAGCAGCGCGGGACAGGGACATGAAAAACTGTTTTTT.

The CDR3 sequence: CASSQEKQGGGRGYTF. The CDR3 DNA reads as TGCGCCAGCAGCCAGGAAAAACAGGGAGGGGGAAGAGGCTACACCTTC. The rearrangement uses TRBV4-1 and TRBJ1-2, with D tentatively TRBD1 (6 bases). The germline V gene encodes CDR1 MGHRA and CDR2 YSYEKL. The V end lost 3 bases, the J end lost 8 bases, and 22 bases lay between the germline ends. There are 16 residues in the CDR3.

The chain has TRBV5-1 and TRBJ2-2; possibly TRBD1 for D (6 bases). The V and J ends lost 4 bases and 11 bases respectively, with 24 bases between them. CDR3 size: 16 residues. Germline CDR1 SGHRS, CDR2 YFSETQ. CDR3 amino acids: CASSQLDSLENVELFF. The CDR3 nucleotides are TGCGCCAGCAGCCAGCTGGACAGCCTAGAGAATGTCGAGCTGTTTTTT.

The chain couples TRBV28 to TRBJ2-5; possibly TRBD2 for D (5 bases). This CDR3 contains 13 residues. CDR1 and CDR2 from the germline V gene are MDHEN and SYDVKM. V lost 6 bases to trimming and J lost 2 bases, with 10 bases between them. CDR3 DNA sequence: TGTGCCAGCAGATCGGACTCACAAGAGACCCAGTACTTC. It is translated as CASRSDSQETQYF.

V usage is TRBV6-5 and J usage is TRBJ2-7; 9 positions match TRBD1. J was trimmed by 6 bases and V by 8 bases; bases with no gene match: 2. Germline V gives CDR1 MNHEY, CDR2 SVGAGI. The CDR3 is 11 amino acids. The CDR3 nucleotides read TGTGCCAGCCTGGACAGGGGCGAGCAGTACTTC. It codes for CASLDRGEQYF.

This chain connects TRBV7-9 to TRBJ2-1; 11 bases align to TRBD2. CDR1 is SEHNR and CDR2 is FQNEAQ in the germline V gene (reference sequence). V was clipped by 3 bases and J by 6 bases; unmatched bases: 4. The CDR3 spans 15 residues. Here the CDR3 reads CASSFPGLAGNEQFF. The CDR3 coding sequence is TGTGCCAGCAGCTTCCCCGGACTAGCGGGCAATGAGCAGTTCTTC.

V is TRBV29-1 and J is TRBJ2-3; no firm D call. CDR1 and CDR2 from the germline V gene are SQVTM and ANQGSEA. The CDR3 contains 13 residues. V was trimmed by 4 bases and J by 4 bases, leaving 12 bases between them. The CDR3 DNA reads as TGCAGCGTTGCCCGTACCGGTGCAGATACGCAGTATTTT. Translating gives CSVARTGADTQYF.

V is TRBV15 and J is TRBJ1-1; TRBD1 aligns across 9 bases. Losses at the gene ends were 5 bases for V and 7 bases for J; bases not matched to a gene: 8. CDR3 size: 14 residues. Germline V gene sequence: CDR1 LNHNV, CDR2 YYDKDF (reference sequence). In nucleotides, the CDR3 is TGTGCCACCAGCCGCGTAGACAGGGGGAATGAAGCTTTCTTT. It encodes CATSRVDRGNEAFF.

The V and J genes are TRBV19 and TRBJ1-1; 9 positions match TRBD1. J gave up 2 bases and V 2 bases, and 6 bases lay outside the gene matches. The CDR3 runs 16 residues. CDR1 and CDR2 (germline): LNHDA, SQIVND (reference sequence). CDR3 amino acids: CASSIYGTGLNTEAFF. Here the CDR3 DNA reads TGTGCCAGTAGTATATACGGGACAGGGCTAAACACTGAAGCTTTCTTT.

The chain is built from TRBV27 and TRBJ2-2; weak D call: TRBD1 (6 bases). Germline V lookup: CDR1 MNHEY, CDR2 SMNVEV (reference sequence). The V gene lost 4 bases and the J gene lost 1 base, with 7 bases spanning the gap. The CDR3 totals 14 residues. In DNA form, the CDR3 reads TGTGCCAGCAGTTGGGGACAGAACACCGGGGAGCTGTTTTTT. Protein product: CASSWGQNTGELFF.

This rearrangement joins TRBV5-4 to TRBJ2-1, with 7 bases that match TRBD2. Trimming cost V 0 bases and J 6 bases; bases outside gene matches: 9. CDR3 size: 16 residues. Germline V lookup: CDR1 SGHNT, CDR2 YYREEE (reference sequence). CDR3 protein: CASSLEFEREINEQFF. CDR3 bases: TGTGCCAGCAGCTTGGAGTTCGAGCGGGAAATCAATGAGCAGTTCTTC.

The V gene is TRBV7-8, the J gene TRBJ2-7; D ambiguous. This CDR3 has 14 residues. V lost 1 base, J lost 4 bases, and 11 bases lay in between. Germline loops: CDR1 SGHVS, CDR2 FQNEAQ. As DNA, the CDR3 is TGTGCCAGCAGCTTAGATTTATGGAGATACGAGCAGTACTTC. Its translation is CASSLDLWRYEQYF.

The chain carries TRBV2 and TRBJ2-1; TRBD1 agrees at 10 bases. CDR1 and CDR2 (germline): SNHLY, FYNNEI. The CDR3 is made up of 13 amino acids. For the CDR3, the DNA is TGTGTAATCCGGGACAGGGGTGACAATGAGCAGTTCTTC. Translated: CVIRDRGDNEQFF. The full variable domain, completed using reference TRBV2 and TRBJ2-1, is EPEVTQTPSHQVTQMGQEVILRCVPISNHLYFYWYRQILGQKVEFLVSFYNNEISEKSEIFDDQFSVERPDGSNFTLKIRSTKLEDSAMYFCVIRDRGDNEQFFGPGTRLTVL.

This clone has just a few counts. V is TRBV25-1 and J is TRBJ2-7; TRBD1 agrees at 7 bases. The CDR3 is 11 residues long. The germline gives CDR1 MGHDK, CDR2 SYGVNS. Trimming cost V 10 bases and J 5 bases; bases outside gene matches: 5. The CDR3 reads CATSTGHEQYF. In DNA form, the CDR3 reads TGTGCCACTTCGACAGGGCACGAGCAGTACTTC.

J is TRBJ2-7 and V is TRBV6-5; TRBD2 aligns across 7 bases. The germline V gene has CDR1 MNHEY and CDR2 SVGAGI. CDR3 length: 15 residues. After removal of 5 bases from V and 5 bases from J, the junction contained 12 bases not matched to a gene. The CDR3 here is CASSQTSPHINEQYF. In DNA, the CDR3 is TGTGCCAGCAGTCAGACTAGCCCCCATATCAACGAGCAGTACTTC.